A selection of T cell receptor beta chains follows, all from one sample in a study of identical twins. TCRdb passed the 5' RACE reads through MiXCR, listing each CDR3 protein once. The table shows a few hundred thousand distinct CDR3 sequences, with roughly an eighth occurring only once. The sample was also reused in another study, on yellow fever vaccine responses in identical twins.

The sequenced sample consisted of CD4+ T cells sorted from blood. These receptors were collected from a woman between 18 and 30 years old in good health. The CDR3 runs from the conserved cysteine through the conserved F or W. Fields, in order: CDR3 protein, CDR3 DNA, clone size, D gene, V gene, J gene. D genes are given only for firm matches. Clone size is given for some rows only: seen once, a few or many times, or a class if the clone is expanded.

CDR3: CSARDPAQGGWYSDTEAFF; DNA: TGCAGTGCTAGAGATCCCGCCCAGGGAGGATGGTACTCGGACACTGAAGCTTTCTTT; size: few; D: -; V: TRBV20-1; J: TRBJ1-1
CDR3: CASSVQAGNGELFF; DNA: TGTGCCAGCAGCGTTCAAGCGGGGAACGGGGAGCTGTTTTTT; size: -; D: TRBD2; V: TRBV12-3/TRBV12-4; J: TRBJ2-2
CDR3: CASSTAGTGSVELFF; DNA: TGTGCCAGCAGTACTGCCGGGACGGGGAGTGTGGAGCTGTTTTTT; size: few; D: -; V: TRBV6-5; J: TRBJ2-2
CDR3: CATSTAGNNEQFF; DNA: TGTGCCACCAGTACCGCGGGAAACAATGAGCAGTTCTTC; size: -; D: -; V: TRBV24-1; J: TRBJ2-1
CDR3: CASSSDRRGTDTQYF; DNA: TGTGCCAGCTCATCTGACAGAAGAGGGACAGATACGCAGTATTTT; size: few; D: -; V: TRBV18; J: TRBJ2-3
CDR3: CASSLGSGRASEQYF; DNA: TGTGCCAGCAGCTTAGGGTCCGGGAGGGCCTCCGAGCAGTACTTC; size: -; D: TRBD2; V: TRBV7-2; J: TRBJ2-7
CDR3: CASSQYRQNEQFF; DNA: TGTGCCAGCTCCCAATACAGGCAAAATGAGCAGTTCTTC; size: few; D: -; V: TRBV7-6; J: TRBJ2-1
CDR3: CASSLARPQETQYF; DNA: TGTGCCAGCAGCTTAGCCCGACCCCAAGAGACCCAGTACTTC; size: -; D: -; V: TRBV7-2; J: TRBJ2-5
CDR3: CASSFGGRSPLHF; DNA: TGTGCCAGCAGTTTTGGGGGTCGTTCACCCCTCCACTTT; size: -; D: -; V: TRBV12-3/TRBV12-4; J: TRBJ1-6
CDR3: CASSQGGTSSYEQYF; DNA: TGTGCCAGCAGCCAAGGCGGGACGAGCTCCTACGAGCAGTACTTC; size: -; D: -; V: TRBV3-1; J: TRBJ2-7
CDR3: CASSFRGRHNEQFF; DNA: TGTGCCAGCAGTTTCCGGGGACGCCACAATGAGCAGTTCTTC; size: -; D: -; V: TRBV12-3/TRBV12-4; J: TRBJ2-1
CDR3: CASSFGASERETQYF; DNA: TGTGCCAGCAGTTTTGGGGCTAGCGAACGGGAGACCCAGTACTTC; size: -; D: -; V: TRBV28; J: TRBJ2-5
CDR3: CASRGGNFEQYF; DNA: TGTGCCAGCAGGGGGGGGAATTTCGAGCAGTACTTC; size: -; D: TRBD2; V: TRBV7-9; J: TRBJ2-7
CDR3: CASSLRQGVGTLHF; DNA: TGCGCCAGCAGCTTGCGACAGGGCGTGGGGACCCTCCACTTT; size: few; D: TRBD1; V: TRBV5-1; J: TRBJ1-6
CDR3: CASRKRTGGPQETQYF; DNA: TGCGCCAGCAGAAAACGGACAGGGGGCCCCCAAGAGACCCAGTACTTC; size: -; D: TRBD1; V: TRBV5-1; J: TRBJ2-5
CDR3: CASSFTGDQETQYF; DNA: TGCGCCAGCAGCTTTACCGGGGACCAAGAGACCCAGTACTTC; size: few; D: -; V: TRBV5-1; J: TRBJ2-5
CDR3: CASSDRKTQYF; DNA: TGTGCCAGCAGTGACCGAAAGACCCAGTACTTC; size: -; D: -; V: TRBV2; J: TRBJ2-5